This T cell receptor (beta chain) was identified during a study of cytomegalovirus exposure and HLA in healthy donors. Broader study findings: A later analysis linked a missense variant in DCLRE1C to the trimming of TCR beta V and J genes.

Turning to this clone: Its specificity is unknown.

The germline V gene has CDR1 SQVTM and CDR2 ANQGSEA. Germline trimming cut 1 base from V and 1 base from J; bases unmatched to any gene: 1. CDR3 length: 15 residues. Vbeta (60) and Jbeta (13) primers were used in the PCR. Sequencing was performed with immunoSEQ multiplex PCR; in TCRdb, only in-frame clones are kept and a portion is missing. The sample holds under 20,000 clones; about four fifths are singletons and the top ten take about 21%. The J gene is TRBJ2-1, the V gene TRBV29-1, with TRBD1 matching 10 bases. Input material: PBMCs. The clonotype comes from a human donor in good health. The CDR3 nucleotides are TGCAGCGTTGAAGGGACAGGGGGTTCCTACAATGAGCAGTTCTTC. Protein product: CSVEGTGGSYNEQFF.